Following are 7 T cell receptor beta chains from one sample sequenced in a study of blood T cell repertoires in COVID-19 (TCRdb year 2020). Library creation used the immunoSEQ multiplex PCR assay. The immuneACCESS repertoire file appears here via TCRdb, limited to in-frame rearrangements. These files lack a portion of the clones; in checked studies, under half of the deficit traces to unresolved V genes, and the cause of the others is not known. Within this sample are hundreds of thousands of clones, with about 90% of them counted one time only. 2.5% to 4% of the sample comes from the top ten. The sample comprised peripheral blood. The receptors were gathered from a woman aged 18-35 years who had recovered from COVID-19.

This clone appeared a single time. J is TRBJ1-2 and V is TRBV7-9; D might be TRBD1 (5 bases). CDR3 length: 12 amino acids. Germline V gives CDR1 SEHNR, CDR2 FQNEAQ (reference sequence). V was shortened by 5 bases and J by 7 bases, with 11 bases between the two germline ends. In DNA form, the CDR3 reads TGTGCCAGCAGCGCAGGGTCCGCTGGCTACACCTTC. It specifies CASSAGSAGYTF.

This clone was recorded only once. CDR3 in DNA: TGCAGCTCTCCCAACGGGGGGACAGGGCCGAACACCGGGGAGCTGTTTTTT. As protein: CSSPNGGTGPNTGELFF. The V gene is TRBV29-1, the J gene TRBJ2-2; TRBD1 aligns across 9 bases. Germline assignment: CDR1 SQVTM and CDR2 ANQGSEA. Losses at the gene ends were 8 bases for V and 0 bases for J; bases not matched to a gene: 13. This CDR3 has 17 residues.

The rearrangement uses TRBV19 and TRBJ2-1; TRBD2 matches at 11 bases. This CDR3 spans 16 amino acids. V lost 4 bases to trimming and J lost 9 bases; unmatched junction nucleotides: 11. Per germline, CDR1 LNHDA and CDR2 SQIVND (reference sequence). The CDR3 nucleotides read TGTGCCAGTAGTACTGGACTAGCGGGTCAGTCGGGTGAGCAGTTCTTC. It specifies CASSTGLAGQSGEQFF.

The chain is built from TRBV19 and TRBJ1-2, with a weak D call TRBD1 (6 bases). The ends were cut back, 6 bases at V and 3 bases at J, with 17 bases in the middle. The CDR3 covers 15 residues. Germline assignment: CDR1 LNHDA and CDR2 SQIVND (reference sequence). CDR3 region: CASSSPGHSYYGYTF. DNA of the CDR3: TGTGCCAGTAGCTCCCCGGGACATAGCTACTATGGCTACACCTTC.

V gene TRBV7-9 combines with J gene TRBJ1-4, with 10 bases fitting TRBD1. Germline V gene sequence: CDR1 SEHNR, CDR2 FQNEAQ (reference sequence). The CDR3 has 14 amino acids. V gave up 5 bases and J gave up 8 bases; unmatched junction bases: 5. In nucleotides, the CDR3 is TGTGCCAGCAGCCCGGGGACAGGGGAGGAAAAACTGTTTTTT. It encodes CASSPGTGEEKLFF.

The chain joins TRBV9 to TRBJ1-2, with D hard to call. The V gene's germline CDR1 is SGDLS and CDR2 YYNGEE. Trimming pared 5 bases from V and 6 bases from J, leaving 11 bases between. This CDR3 spans 12 amino acids. The CDR3 protein is CASSVNRDGYTF. The CDR3 coding sequence is TGTGCCAGCAGTGTAAACAGAGATGGCTACACCTTC.

The chain links TRBV5-1 to TRBJ2-5, with a weak D call TRBD2 (5 bases). V was cut by 0 bases and J by 4 bases, with 10 bases left in between. From germline, CDR1 is SGHRS and CDR2 YFSETQ. CDR3 length equals 14 residues. This CDR3 is CASSLGRFGETQYF. In DNA form, the CDR3 reads TGCGCCAGCAGCTTGGGGAGGTTTGGAGAGACCCAGTACTTC.